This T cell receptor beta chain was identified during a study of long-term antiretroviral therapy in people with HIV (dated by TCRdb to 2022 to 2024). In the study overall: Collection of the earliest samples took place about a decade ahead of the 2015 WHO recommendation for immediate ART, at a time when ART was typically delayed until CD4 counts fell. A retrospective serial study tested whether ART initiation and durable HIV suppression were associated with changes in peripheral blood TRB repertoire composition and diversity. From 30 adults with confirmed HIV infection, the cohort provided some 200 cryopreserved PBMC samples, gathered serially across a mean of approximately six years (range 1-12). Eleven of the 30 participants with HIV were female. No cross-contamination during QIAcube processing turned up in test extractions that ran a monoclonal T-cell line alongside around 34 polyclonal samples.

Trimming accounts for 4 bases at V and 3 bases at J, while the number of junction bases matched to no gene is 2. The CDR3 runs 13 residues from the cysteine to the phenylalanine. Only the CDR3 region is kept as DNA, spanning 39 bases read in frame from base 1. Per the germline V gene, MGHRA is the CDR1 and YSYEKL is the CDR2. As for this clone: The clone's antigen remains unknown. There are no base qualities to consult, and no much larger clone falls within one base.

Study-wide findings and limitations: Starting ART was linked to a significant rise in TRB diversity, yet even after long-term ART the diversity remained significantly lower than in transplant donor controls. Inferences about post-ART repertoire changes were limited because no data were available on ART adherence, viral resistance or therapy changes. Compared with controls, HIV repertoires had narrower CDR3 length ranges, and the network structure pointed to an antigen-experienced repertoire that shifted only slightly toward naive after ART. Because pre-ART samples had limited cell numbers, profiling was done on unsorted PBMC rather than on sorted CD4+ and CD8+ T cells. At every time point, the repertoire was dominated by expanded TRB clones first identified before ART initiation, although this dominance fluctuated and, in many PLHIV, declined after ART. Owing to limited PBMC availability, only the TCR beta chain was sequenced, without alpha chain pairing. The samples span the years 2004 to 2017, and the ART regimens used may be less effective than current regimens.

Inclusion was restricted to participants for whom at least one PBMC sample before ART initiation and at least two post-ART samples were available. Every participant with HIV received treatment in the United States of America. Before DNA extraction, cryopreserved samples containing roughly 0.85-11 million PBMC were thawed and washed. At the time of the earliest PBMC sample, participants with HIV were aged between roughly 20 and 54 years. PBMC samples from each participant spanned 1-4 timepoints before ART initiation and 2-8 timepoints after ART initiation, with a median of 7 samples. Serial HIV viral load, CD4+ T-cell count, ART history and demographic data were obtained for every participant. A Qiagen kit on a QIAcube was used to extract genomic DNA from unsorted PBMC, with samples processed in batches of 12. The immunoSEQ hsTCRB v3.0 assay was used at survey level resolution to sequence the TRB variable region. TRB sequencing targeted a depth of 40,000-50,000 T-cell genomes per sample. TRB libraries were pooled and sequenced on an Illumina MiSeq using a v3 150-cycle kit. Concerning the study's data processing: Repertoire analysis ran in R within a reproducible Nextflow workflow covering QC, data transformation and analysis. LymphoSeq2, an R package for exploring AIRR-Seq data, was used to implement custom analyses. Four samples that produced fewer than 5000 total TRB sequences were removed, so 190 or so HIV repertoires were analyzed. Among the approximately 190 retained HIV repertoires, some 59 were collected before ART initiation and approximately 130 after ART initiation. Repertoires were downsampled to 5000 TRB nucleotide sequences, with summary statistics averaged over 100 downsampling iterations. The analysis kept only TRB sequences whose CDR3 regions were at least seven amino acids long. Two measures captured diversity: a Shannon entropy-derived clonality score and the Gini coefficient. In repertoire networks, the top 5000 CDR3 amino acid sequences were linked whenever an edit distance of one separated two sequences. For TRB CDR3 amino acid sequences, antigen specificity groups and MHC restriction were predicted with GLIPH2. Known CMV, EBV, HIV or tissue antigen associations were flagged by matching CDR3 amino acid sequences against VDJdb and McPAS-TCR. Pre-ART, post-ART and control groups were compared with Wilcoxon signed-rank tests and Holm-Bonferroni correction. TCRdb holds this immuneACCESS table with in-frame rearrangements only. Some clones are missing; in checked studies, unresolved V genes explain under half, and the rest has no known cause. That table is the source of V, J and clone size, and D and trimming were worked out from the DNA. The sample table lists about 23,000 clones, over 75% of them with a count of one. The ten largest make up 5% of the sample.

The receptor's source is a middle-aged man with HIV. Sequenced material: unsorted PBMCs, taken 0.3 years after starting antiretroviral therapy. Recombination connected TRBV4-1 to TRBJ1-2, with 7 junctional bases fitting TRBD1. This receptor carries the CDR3 CASSRQGDYGYTF. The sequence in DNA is TGCGCCAGCAGCCGACAGGGAGACTATGGCTACACCTTC.